This TCR beta chain was identified in a study of cytomegalovirus exposure and HLA in healthy donors. Study background: Early release data held 80 million to 100 million unique TCRs from HLA-typed donors. Overall study results and limits: Sequencing artifact likely explains a cluster of highly shared sequence variants.

Amplification used 60 Vbeta primers and 13 Jbeta primers. Produced via immunoSEQ multiplex PCR; TCRdb's table is partial and in-frame only. This sample has around 100,000 clones, with over 70% found just once. The CDR3 runs to 14 residues. Germline V CDR1 and CDR2: SGHTA, FQGNSA. V was shortened by 1 base and J by 2 bases, with 8 bases between the two germline ends. On this clone itself: Antigen specificity is unknown.

This clonotype was obtained from a man aged 50-59 years in good health and CMV-seropositive. The chain employs TRBV7-2 and TRBJ2-5; D is ambiguous. The sequencing sample was made of PBMCs. Here the CDR3 DNA reads TGTGCCAGCAGCTTAGTTGGCCATCAAGAGACCCAGTACTTC. Its protein product is CASSLVGHQETQYF.